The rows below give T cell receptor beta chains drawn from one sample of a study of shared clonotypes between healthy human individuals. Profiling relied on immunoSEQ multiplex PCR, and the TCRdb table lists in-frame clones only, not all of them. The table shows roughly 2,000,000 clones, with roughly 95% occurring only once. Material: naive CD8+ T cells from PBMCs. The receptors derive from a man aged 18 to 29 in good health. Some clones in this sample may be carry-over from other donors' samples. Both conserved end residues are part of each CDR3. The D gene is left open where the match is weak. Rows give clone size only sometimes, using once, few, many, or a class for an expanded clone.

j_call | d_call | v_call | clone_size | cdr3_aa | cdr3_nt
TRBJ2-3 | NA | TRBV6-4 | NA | CASSDSSWGDTQYF | TGTGCCAGCAGTGACTCTAGCTGGGGAGATACGCAGTATTTT
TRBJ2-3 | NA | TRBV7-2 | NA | CASSLVTGGTDTQYF | TGTGCCAGCAGCTTAGTGACGGGGGGCACAGATACGCAGTATTTT
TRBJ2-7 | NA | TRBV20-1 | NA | CSARVSGEQYF | TGCAGTGCTAGAGTAAGCGGCGAGCAGTACTTC
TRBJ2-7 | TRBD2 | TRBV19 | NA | CASRREGSYEQYF | TGTGCCAGTAGGCGGGAGGGGAGCTACGAGCAGTACTTC
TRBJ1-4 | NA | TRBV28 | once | CASSPLTYEGANEKLFF | TGTGCCAGCAGCCCTCTGACTTACGAGGGGGCTAATGAAAAACTGTTTTTT
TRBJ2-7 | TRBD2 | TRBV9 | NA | CASSAGLGYEQYF | TGTGCCAGCAGCGCCGGACTAGGGTACGAGCAGTACTTC
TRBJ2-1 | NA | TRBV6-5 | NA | CASSLGLALYNEQFF | TGTGCCAGCAGTTTAGGGCTAGCTCTATACAATGAGCAGTTCTTC
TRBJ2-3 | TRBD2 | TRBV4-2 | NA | CASSQDGISGSSTDTQYF | TGTGCCAGCAGCCAAGATGGGATTAGCGGGTCGAGCACAGATACGCAGTATTTT
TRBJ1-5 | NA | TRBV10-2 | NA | CASSEPQGQPQHF | TGCGCCAGCAGTGAGCCCCAGGGACAGCCCCAGCATTTT
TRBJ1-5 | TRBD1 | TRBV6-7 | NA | CASSYTGVGQPQHF | TGTGCCAGCAGTTACACAGGGGTGGGTCAGCCCCAGCATTTT
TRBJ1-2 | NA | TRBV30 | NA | CAWSSWGRGGYTF | TGTGCCTGGAGTAGCTGGGGTCGAGGTGGCTACACCTTC
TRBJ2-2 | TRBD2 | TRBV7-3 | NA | CASSLTFALAGEAGELFF | TGTGCCAGCAGCTTAACGTTCGCTCTAGCGGGAGAAGCCGGGGAGCTGTTTTTT
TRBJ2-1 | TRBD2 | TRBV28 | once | CATSGLAGLGRQFF | TGTGCCACCTCGGGGCTAGCGGGATTAGGACGGCAGTTCTTC
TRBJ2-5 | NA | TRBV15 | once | CATSPQPLALGETQYF | TGTGCCACCAGCCCTCAGCCGCTAGCATTGGGAGAGACCCAGTACTTC
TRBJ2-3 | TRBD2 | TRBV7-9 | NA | CASRGTSGMWDF | TGTGCCAGCAGGGGGACTAGCGGGATGTGGGATTTT
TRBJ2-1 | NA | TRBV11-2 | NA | CASSRSSHEQFF | TGTGCCAGCAGCCGTAGCAGCCATGAGCAGTTCTTC
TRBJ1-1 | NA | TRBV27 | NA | CASSLGASNTEAFF | TGTGCCAGCAGTTTGGGGGCCTCGAACACTGAAGCTTTCTTT
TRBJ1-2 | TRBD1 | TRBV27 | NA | CASSRTGATYGYTF | TGTGCCAGCAGTCGGACAGGGGCGACGTATGGCTACACCTTC
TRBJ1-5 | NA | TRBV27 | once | CASSLAGWQPQHF | TGTGCCAGCAGTTTAGCGGGATGGCAGCCCCAGCATTTT
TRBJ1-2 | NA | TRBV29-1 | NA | CSVPQERYDYGYTF | TGCAGCGTGCCCCAGGAGAGGTACGACTATGGCTACACCTTC
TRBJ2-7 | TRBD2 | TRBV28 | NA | CASRVWGTSDEQYF | TGTGCCAGCAGGGTCTGGGGGACTAGTGACGAGCAGTACTTC
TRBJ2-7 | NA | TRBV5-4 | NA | CASSFVGGPYEQYF | TGTGCCAGCAGCTTTGTCGGGGGACCCTACGAGCAGTACTTC
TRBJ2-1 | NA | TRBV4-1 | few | CASSQYNEQFF | TGCGCCAGCAGCCAATACAATGAGCAGTTCTTC
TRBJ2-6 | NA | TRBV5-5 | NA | CASSLGGVAWGANVLTF | TGTGCCAGCAGCTTGGGAGGTGTTGCTTGGGGGGCCAACGTCCTGACTTTC
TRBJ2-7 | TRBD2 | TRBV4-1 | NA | CASSQEGLAGHYEQYF | TGCGCCAGCAGCCAGGAGGGACTAGCGGGACACTACGAGCAGTACTTC
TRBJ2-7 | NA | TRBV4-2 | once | CASSPGARYEQYF | TGTGCCAGCAGCCCTGGGGCCAGATACGAGCAGTACTTC
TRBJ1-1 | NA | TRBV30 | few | CAWSVPRQMNTEAFF | TGTGCCTGGAGTGTACCGAGACAGATGAACACTGAAGCTTTCTTT
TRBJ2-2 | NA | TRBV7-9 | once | CASSFDRPQFAELFF | TGTGCCAGCAGCTTCGACCGGCCACAGTTTGCAGAGCTGTTTTTT
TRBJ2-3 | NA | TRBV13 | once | CASTSRTDTQYF | TGTGCCAGCACCAGCCGGACAGATACGCAGTATTTT
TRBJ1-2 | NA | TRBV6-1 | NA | CASRQGGGSGYGYTF | TGTGCCAGCAGACAAGGGGGAGGGTCCGGCTATGGCTACACCTTC
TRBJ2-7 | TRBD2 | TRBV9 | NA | CASSASGRANEQYF | TGTGCCAGCAGCGCTAGCGGGAGGGCCAACGAGCAGTACTTC
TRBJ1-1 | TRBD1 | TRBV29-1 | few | CSVPTGTPEAFF | TGCAGCGTCCCGACAGGGACGCCTGAAGCTTTCTTT
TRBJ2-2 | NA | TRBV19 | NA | CASLEYAGELFF | TGTGCCTCTTTAGAGTACGCCGGGGAGCTGTTTTTT
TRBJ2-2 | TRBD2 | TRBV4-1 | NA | CASSQLAGLNTGELFF | TGCGCCAGCAGCCAGCTAGCGGGGCTGAACACCGGGGAGCTGTTTTTT